This TCR beta chain came from a study of CD8 T cells in ankylosing spondylitis. Study outcomes and limitations: Characteristic, it appeared, of ankylosing spondylitis blood was a TCR beta motif of about eight highly homologous variants.

In TCRdb, the 5' RACE reads were re-called with MiXCR into one record per CDR3 protein. Here the sample spans about 390,000 distinct CDR3 sequences, under 25% being singletons. Details on this clonotype: The antigen is not known.

V dropped 1 base and J dropped 7; count of bases not matched to a gene: 7. Germline CDR1 DFQATT, CDR2 SNEGSKA (reference sequence). The CDR3 is 15 residues long. The TCR originated in a male donor with ankylosing spondylitis. V usage is TRBV20-1 and J usage is TRBJ2-3; 11 bases map to TRBD2. The sequencing sample was made of blood, either unsorted or a sorted T cell fraction (not recorded which). CDR3 residues: CSARVSGTSGYTQYF. The CDR3, as DNA: TGCAGTGCTAGAGTATCCGGGACTAGCGGCTATACGCAGTATTTT.